A single sample is the source of the 26 T cell receptor beta chains below, sequenced in a study of response to subunit inactivated influenza vaccine. TCRdb analysed the RT-PCR reads with MiXCR anew, one entry per CDR3 protein. The sample includes 550,000 to 600,000 distinct CDR3 sequences, 12% of them seen just once. Sequenced material: PBMCs from blood, taken on the day of vaccination. These receptors all come from a man over 45 who received an inactivated influenza vaccine.

The genes are TRBV7-9 and TRBJ1-4, with 9 bases fitting TRBD1. The CDR3 sequence is 15 residues long. Trimming removed 4 bases from V and 6 bases from J; junction bases left unmatched: 6. The germline V gene encodes CDR1 SEHNR and CDR2 FQNEAQ (reference sequence). The CDR3 DNA follows: TGTGCCAGCAGCTATACCCGGACAGGGGATGAAAAACTGTTTTTT. Amino acids: CASSYTRTGDEKLFF.

This clonotype was seen only a few times. This chain joins TRBV7-6 and TRBJ2-6, with D perhaps TRBD2 (6 bases). The CDR3 is made up of 15 amino acids. V was shortened by 5 bases and J by 2 bases, with 10 bases between the two germline ends. CDR1 and CDR2 from the germline V gene are SGHVS and FNYEAQ. This CDR3 is CASSDRGTGANVLTF. The CDR3 nucleotides read TGTGCCAGCAGCGACCGGGGGACTGGGGCCAACGTCCTGACTTTC.

This chain joins TRBV7-9 and TRBJ1-1; no firm D call. In germline, CDR1 is SEHNR, CDR2 FQNEAQ (reference sequence). With 0 bases removed from V and 11 bases from J, the gap between germline ends came to 13 bases. The CDR3 spans 13 residues. The CDR3, as DNA: TGTGCCAGCAGCTTAGCCTCGGCGACCGTGGCTTTCTTT. This translates into CASSLASATVAFF.

This clonotype was counted a few times. The V and J genes are TRBV6-2 or TRBV6-3 and TRBJ2-5; 7 bases line up with TRBD1. The junction had 4 bases not matched to a gene; V was cut back by 7 bases and J by 2 bases. The CDR3 totals 13 residues. The germline gives CDR1 MNHEY, CDR2 SVGEGT. The CDR3 reads CASKRGQQETQYF. The CDR3 bases are TGTGCCAGCAAAAGGGGACAGCAAGAGACCCAGTACTTC.

In this sample, this clonotype turned up many times. The chain employs TRBV5-6 and TRBJ1-2, with a tentative D call TRBD1 (6 bases). The CDR3 runs 16 residues. The V gene lost 2 bases and the J gene lost 0 bases, with 14 bases spanning the gap. The germline V gene has CDR1 SGHDT and CDR2 YYEEEE. The CDR3 is CASSLVRGDTNYGYTF. In DNA form, the CDR3 reads TGTGCCAGCAGCTTAGTCCGGGGGGACACTAACTATGGCTACACCTTC.

The table lists this clonotype with many counts. This chain connects TRBV5-6 to TRBJ2-1, with 16 positions matching TRBD2. With V trimmed by 10 bases and J by 7 bases, 11 bases remained unmatched. Germline CDR1 SGHDT, CDR2 YYEEEE. CDR3 length: 16 residues. The CDR3 is CASGTSGRASLNEQFF. The CDR3 DNA is TGTGCCTCCGGGACTAGCGGGAGGGCCAGTCTTAATGAGCAGTTCTTC.

This clonotype was recorded a few times. The rearrangement joins TRBV12-3 or TRBV12-4 to TRBJ2-7; TRBD1 agrees at 12 bases. The CDR3 is 13 residues long. V lost 8 bases and J lost 4; bases outside the gene matches: 3. The CDR3 nucleotides read TGTGCCAGCCAGGGACAGGGGGCATACGAGCAGTACTTC. Translating gives CASQGQGAYEQYF.

The chain uses TRBV12-3 or TRBV12-4 and TRBJ2-1, with 10 bases lining up with TRBD2. The CDR3 is made up of 16 amino acids. Trimming removed 6 bases from V and 5 bases from J; junction bases left unmatched: 10. The CDR3 DNA reads TGTGCCAGCAGCCCCAGCGGGGGGGCCGCCGACAATGAGCAGTTCTTC. This encodes CASSPSGGAADNEQFF.

The chain recombines TRBV7-8 with TRBJ1-5; maybe TRBD1 (5 bases). This CDR3 region has 15 residues. CDR1 and CDR2 (germline): SGHVS, FQNEAQ. V lost 5 bases to trimming and J lost 2 bases, with 13 bases between them. DNA for the CDR3: TGTGCCAGCAGCCCCATGCAGGGCCGCAATCAGCCCCAGCATTTT. Its protein product is CASSPMQGRNQPQHF.

The sample holds a few counts of this clonotype. The chain couples TRBV4-3 to TRBJ1-2; D gene uncertain. Germline CDR1 LGHNA, CDR2 YSLEER. V was pared by 3 bases and J by 3 bases, with 8 bases between. This CDR3 region has 13 residues. The CDR3 sequence: CASSHSIDYGYTF. The CDR3, as DNA: TGCGCCAGCAGCCACTCGATTGACTATGGCTACACCTTC.

This clonotype was seen ten or more times. V and J are TRBV11-2 and TRBJ2-7, with D unresolved. Germline CDR1 is SGHAT and CDR2 is FQNNGV. The V end lost 5 bases, the J end lost 6 bases, and 17 bases lay between the germline ends. This CDR3 region has 14 residues. The CDR3 loop is CASSLRGSIGEQYF. CDR3 nucleotide sequence: TGTGCCAGCAGCCTCCGAGGCAGTATTGGCGAGCAGTACTTC.

This clonotype was seen only a few times. The rearrangement joins TRBV24-1 to TRBJ2-3; D is unresolved. The germline gives CDR1 KGHDR, CDR2 SFDVKD. The V end was cut by 0 bases, the J end by 8 bases, with 8 bases between. The CDR3 totals 13 residues. The CDR3 here is CATSDLHLGTQYF. The CDR3 bases are TGTGCCACCAGTGATTTGCACTTGGGTACGCAGTATTTT.

The J gene is TRBJ2-7, the V gene TRBV4-3, with 11 bases that match TRBD2. This CDR3 comprises 16 residues. V was clipped by 2 bases and J by 4 bases; unmatched bases: 7. Germline V CDR1 and CDR2: LGHNA, YSLEER. CDR3 DNA: TGCGCCAGCAGCCAAACATTGACTAGCGGGGCTTACGAGCAGTACTTC. This gives the protein CASSQTLTSGAYEQYF.

V and J are TRBV18 and TRBJ2-3; 8 bases agree with TRBD2. Trimming took 3 bases from V and 6 from J; bases not matched to a gene: 11. Per the germline V gene, CDR1 is KGHSH and CDR2 is LQKENI. The CDR3 extends over 16 amino acids. The CDR3 nucleotides are TGTGCCAGCTCACCGACTAGCGCTCTTATGGGGGATACGCAGTATTTT. Amino acids: CASSPTSALMGDTQYF.

The chain carries TRBV6-5 and TRBJ2-4, with 9 nucleotides matching TRBD1. The length of the CDR3 is 18 residues. Germline CDR1 and CDR2: MNHEY and SVGAGI. J lost 1 base, V lost 4 bases, and 11 bases had no gene match. CDR3 protein: CASSSGTGYPLAKNIQYF. The CDR3 DNA reads TGTGCCAGCAGTTCCGGGACAGGGTACCCACTGGCCAAAAACATTCAGTACTTC.

This clonotype was picked up a small number of times. This sequence joins TRBV6-5 and TRBJ1-1; D is undetermined. V was pared by 0 bases and J by 1 base, with 6 bases between. This CDR3 is built from 14 residues. Germline CDR1 is MNHEY and CDR2 is SVGAGI. The CDR3 region has the DNA TGTGCCAGCAGTTACTCTGGATGGAACACTGAAGCTTTCTTT. It codes for CASSYSGWNTEAFF.

This clonotype showed up just a few times. CDR3 bases: TGTGCCAGCAGTGCCGGGACAGGTCCCACAGATACGCAGTATTTT. This encodes CASSAGTGPTDTQYF. The V and J genes are TRBV12-3 or TRBV12-4 and TRBJ2-3; 8 bases map to TRBD1. The CDR3 runs to 15 residues. V dropped 5 bases and J dropped 2; count of bases not matched to a gene: 6.

The chain combines TRBV12-3 or TRBV12-4 with TRBJ2-7; no reliable D call. V dropped 7 bases and J dropped 5 bases, with 21 bases sitting between them. This CDR3 has 15 residues. CDR3 sequence (DNA): TGTGCCAGCAATATTGATGGGGTTAGTGGAAACGAGCAGTACTTC. This gives the protein CASNIDGVSGNEQYF.

This sequence joins TRBV27 and TRBJ2-2; unclear D gene. Germline V lookup: CDR1 MNHEY, CDR2 SMNVEV (reference sequence). The CDR3 is 13 amino acids. V was trimmed by 2 bases and J by 3 bases, leaving 4 bases between them. The CDR3 bases are TGTGCCAGCAGTTTACCTTACACCGGGGAGCTGTTTTTT. This translates into CASSLPYTGELFF.

In its sample, this clonotype was seen many times. The chain recombines TRBV7-8 with TRBJ2-1; 9 bases are shared with TRBD2. This CDR3 has 16 amino acids. V dropped 3 bases and J dropped 3; count of bases not matched to a gene: 6. Germline assignment: CDR1 SGHVS and CDR2 FQNEAQ. The CDR3 DNA reads TGTGCCAGCAGCTTCGAAGCGGGGGGACTCTACAATGAGCAGTTCTTC. This gives the protein CASSFEAGGLYNEQFF.

This clonotype was seen many times. The rearrangement joins TRBV20-1 to TRBJ2-7; the match to TRBD1 covers 9 bases. CDR3 length: 14 amino acids. V was pared by 2 bases and J by 6 bases, with 8 bases of the junction left unmatched. CDR1 DFQATT and CDR2 SNEGSKA come from the germline V gene (reference sequence). Here the CDR3 reads CSARSPTGGREQYF. As DNA, the CDR3 is TGCAGTGCTAGATCTCCGACAGGGGGGCGCGAGCAGTACTTC.

This sequence joins TRBV4-3 and TRBJ2-2; the D is unclear. Germline CDR1 reads LGHNA; CDR2 reads YSLEER. The CDR3 runs to 16 residues. V was cut by 1 base and J by 0 bases, with 9 bases left in between. CDR3 sequence (DNA): TGCGCCAGCAGCCAAGCTTTGGGTGCGAACACCGGGGAGCTGTTTTTT. This encodes CASSQALGANTGELFF.

This clonotype was found a few times. The rearrangement joins TRBV10-2 to TRBJ2-2, with 9 bases identical to TRBD1. V shed 3 bases and J 3 bases; nucleotides not matched to a gene: 14. The V gene's germline CDR1 is WSHSY and CDR2 SAAADI. CDR3 length equals 19 residues. CDR3 protein: CASSEPLPGQGRDTGELFF. CDR3 DNA sequence: TGCGCCAGCAGTGAACCCCTCCCTGGACAGGGGCGGGACACCGGGGAGCTGTTTTTT.

J is TRBJ2-7 and V is TRBV29-1; D perhaps matches TRBD2 (7 bases). Looked up from germline, CDR1 is SQVTM and CDR2 is ANQGSEA. Deletions cut 4 bases from V and 5 bases from J, with 12 bases between. The CDR3 loop spans 12 amino acids. As DNA, the CDR3 is TGCAGCGTTGCGCCGGGGGGCGACGAGCAGTACTTC. This sequence encodes CSVAPGGDEQYF.

The V gene is TRBV28, the J gene TRBJ1-5; 9 nucleotides align to TRBD1. The CDR3 covers 17 residues. CDR1 is MDHEN and CDR2 is SYDVKM in the germline V gene. The V and J ends lost 7 bases and 5 bases, in that order; junction bases with no gene match: 15. CDR3 bases: TGTGCCAGCAACGGGAGGACCGGGACAGGGAGGGATCAGCCCCAGCATTTT. It yields the protein CASNGRTGTGRDQPQHF.

This clonotype was recorded many times. The V call is TRBV6-2 or TRBV6-3, the J call TRBJ1-5; D is ambiguous. V dropped 7 bases and J dropped 4 bases, with 11 bases sitting between them. The CDR3 runs 13 residues. Germline CDR1 is MNHEY and CDR2 is SVGEGT. The CDR3 nucleotides are TGTGCCAGCAATCGAGGACTGAATCAGCCCCAGCATTTT. Protein product: CASNRGLNQPQHF.